This T cell receptor (beta chain) was profiled in a study of blood T cell repertoires in COVID-19. The CDR3 totals 16 residues. V lost 2 bases to trimming and J lost 5 bases; unmatched junction nucleotides: 7. In germline, CDR1 is LNHNV, CDR2 YYDKDF (reference sequence). The table came from immunoSEQ multiplex PCR; TCRdb's copy has only in-frame clones and leaves some out. The repertoire includes about 280,000 clones, around nine tenths of them detected once, and around 5.8% sits in the top ten. In assigning cohorts, the study relied on participant-reported clinical history. Among Cohort 3 donors, those recovered had two negative PCRs, clearance, or symptom resolution.

Sequencing was performed on PBMCs or T cells enriched from blood (not recorded which). The chain carries TRBV15 and TRBJ2-1; 9 bases agree with TRBD2. This sequence originates from a woman between 40 and 50 years old who had recovered from COVID-19. Here the CDR3 reads CATSRSLAGADNEQFF. CDR3 DNA: TGTGCCACCAGCAGAAGTTTAGCGGGAGCCGACAATGAGCAGTTCTTC.